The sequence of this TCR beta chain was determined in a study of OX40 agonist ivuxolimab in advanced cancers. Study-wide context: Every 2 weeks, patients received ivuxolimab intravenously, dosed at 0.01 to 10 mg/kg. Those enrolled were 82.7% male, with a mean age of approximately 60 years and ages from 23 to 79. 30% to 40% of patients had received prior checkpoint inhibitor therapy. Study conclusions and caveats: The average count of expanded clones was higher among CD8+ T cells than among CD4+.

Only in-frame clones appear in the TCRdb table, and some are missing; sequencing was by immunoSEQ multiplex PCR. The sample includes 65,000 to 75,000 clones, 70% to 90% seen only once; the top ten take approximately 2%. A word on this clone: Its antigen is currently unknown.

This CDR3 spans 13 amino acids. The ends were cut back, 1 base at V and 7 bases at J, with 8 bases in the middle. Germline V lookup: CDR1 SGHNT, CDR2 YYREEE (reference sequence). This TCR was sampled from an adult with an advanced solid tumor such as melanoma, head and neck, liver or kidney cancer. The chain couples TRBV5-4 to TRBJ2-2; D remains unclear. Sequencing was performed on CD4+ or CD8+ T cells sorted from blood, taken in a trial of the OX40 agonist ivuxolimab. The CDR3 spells CASSLWQNGELFF. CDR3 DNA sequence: TGTGCCAGCAGCTTGTGGCAGAACGGGGAGCTGTTTTTT.